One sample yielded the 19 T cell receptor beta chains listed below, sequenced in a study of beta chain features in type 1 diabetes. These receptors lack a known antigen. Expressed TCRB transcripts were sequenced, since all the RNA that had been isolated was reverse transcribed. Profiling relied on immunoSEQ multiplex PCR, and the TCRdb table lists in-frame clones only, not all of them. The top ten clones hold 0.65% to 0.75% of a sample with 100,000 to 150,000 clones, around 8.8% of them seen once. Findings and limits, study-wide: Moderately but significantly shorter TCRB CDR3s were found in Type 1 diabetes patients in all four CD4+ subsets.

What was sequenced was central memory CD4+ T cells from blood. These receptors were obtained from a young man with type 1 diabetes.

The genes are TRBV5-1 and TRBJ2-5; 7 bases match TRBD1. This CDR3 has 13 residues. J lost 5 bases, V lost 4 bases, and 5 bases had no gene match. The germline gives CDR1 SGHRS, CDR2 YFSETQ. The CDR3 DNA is TGCGCCAGCAGCAGGAGACAGGGTGAGACCCAGTACTTC. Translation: CASSRRQGETQYF.

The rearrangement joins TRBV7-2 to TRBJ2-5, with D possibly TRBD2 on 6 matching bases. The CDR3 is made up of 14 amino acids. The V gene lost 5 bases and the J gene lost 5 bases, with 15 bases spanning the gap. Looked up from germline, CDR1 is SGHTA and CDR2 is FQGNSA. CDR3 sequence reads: CASSPRMAGETQYF. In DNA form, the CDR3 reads TGTGCCAGCAGCCCGCGAATGGCGGGGGAGACCCAGTACTTC.

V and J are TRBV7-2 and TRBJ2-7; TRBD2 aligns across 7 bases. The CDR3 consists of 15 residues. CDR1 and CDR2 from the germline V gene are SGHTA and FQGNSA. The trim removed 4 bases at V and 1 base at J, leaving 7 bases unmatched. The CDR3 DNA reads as TGTGCCAGCAGCTCTCAACCGGGACTATCCTACGAGCAGTACTTC. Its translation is CASSSQPGLSYEQYF.

The CDR3, as DNA: TGTGCTAGTGGTTTGGTACGGGGGAAATACGAGCAGTACTTC. Its protein product is CASGLVRGKYEQYF. The chain joins TRBV12-5 to TRBJ2-7, with a weak D call TRBD2 (6 bases). Deletions cut 0 bases from V and 4 bases from J, with 10 bases between. This CDR3 comprises 14 residues. Germline assignment: CDR1 LGHNT and CDR2 FRNRAP.

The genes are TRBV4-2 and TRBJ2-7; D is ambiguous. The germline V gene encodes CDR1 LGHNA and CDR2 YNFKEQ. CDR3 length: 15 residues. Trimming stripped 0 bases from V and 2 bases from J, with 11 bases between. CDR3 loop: CASSQDSDLTYEQYF. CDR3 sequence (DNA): TGTGCCAGCAGCCAAGATAGTGACTTAACCTACGAGCAGTACTTC.

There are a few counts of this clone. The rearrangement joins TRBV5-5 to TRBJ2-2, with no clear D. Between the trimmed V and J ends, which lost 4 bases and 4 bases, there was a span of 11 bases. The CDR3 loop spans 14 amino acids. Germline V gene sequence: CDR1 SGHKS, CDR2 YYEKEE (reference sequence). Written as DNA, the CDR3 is TGTGCCAGCAGCCAGGCCAGGCTCACCGGGGAGCTGTTTTTT. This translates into CASSQARLTGELFF.

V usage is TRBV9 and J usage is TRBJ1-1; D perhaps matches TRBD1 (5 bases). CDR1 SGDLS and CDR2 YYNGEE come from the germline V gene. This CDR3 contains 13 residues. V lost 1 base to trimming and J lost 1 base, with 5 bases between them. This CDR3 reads CASSVQGNTEAFF. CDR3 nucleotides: TGTGCCAGCAGCGTACAGGGGAACACTGAAGCTTTCTTT. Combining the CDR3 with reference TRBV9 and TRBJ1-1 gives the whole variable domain DSGVTQTPKHLITATGQRVTLRCSPRSGDLSVYWYQQSLDQGLQFLIQYYNGEERAKGNILERFSAQQFPDLHSELNLSSLELGDSALYFCASSVQGNTEAFFGQGTRLTVV.

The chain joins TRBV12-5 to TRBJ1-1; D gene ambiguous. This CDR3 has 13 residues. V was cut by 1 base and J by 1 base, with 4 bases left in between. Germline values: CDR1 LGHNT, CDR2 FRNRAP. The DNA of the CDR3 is TGTGCTAGTGGTTTGGAAGCGAACACTGAAGCTTTCTTT. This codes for CASGLEANTEAFF.

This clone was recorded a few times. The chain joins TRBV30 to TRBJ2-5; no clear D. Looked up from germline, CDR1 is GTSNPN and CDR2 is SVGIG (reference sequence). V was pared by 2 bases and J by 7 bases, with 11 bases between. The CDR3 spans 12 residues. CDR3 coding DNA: TGTGCCTGGAGTCGCGGCCGTGGGACCCAGTACTTC. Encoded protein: CAWSRGRGTQYF. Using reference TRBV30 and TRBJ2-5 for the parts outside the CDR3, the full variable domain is SQTIHQWPATLVQPVGSPLSLECTVEGTSNPNLYWYRQAAGRGLQLLFYSVGIGQISSEVPQNLSASRPQDRQFILSSKKLLLSDSGFYLCAWSRGRGTQYFGPGTRLLVL.

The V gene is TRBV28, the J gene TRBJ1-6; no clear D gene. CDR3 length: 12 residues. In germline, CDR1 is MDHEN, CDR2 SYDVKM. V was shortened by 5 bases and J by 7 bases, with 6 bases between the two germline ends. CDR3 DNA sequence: TGTGCCAGCAGTCCACAGAATTCACCCCTCCACTTT. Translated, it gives CASSPQNSPLHF.

The CDR3 DNA is TGTGCCAGCAGCCAGGGACTCGAACTGGATACGCAGTATTTT. Its protein is CASSQGLELDTQYF. V usage is TRBV7-2 and J usage is TRBJ2-3; tentative D call: TRBD2 (6 bases). The CDR3 totals 14 residues. V dropped 5 bases and J dropped 6 bases, with 15 bases sitting between them. Germline CDR1 is SGHTA and CDR2 is FQGNSA.

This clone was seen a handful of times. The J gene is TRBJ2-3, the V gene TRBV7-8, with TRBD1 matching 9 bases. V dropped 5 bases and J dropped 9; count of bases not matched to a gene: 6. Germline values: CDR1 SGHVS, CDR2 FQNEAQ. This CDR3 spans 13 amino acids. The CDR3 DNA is TGTGCCAGCAGCACCTGGGACAGGGTAACGCAGTATTTT. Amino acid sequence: CASSTWDRVTQYF.

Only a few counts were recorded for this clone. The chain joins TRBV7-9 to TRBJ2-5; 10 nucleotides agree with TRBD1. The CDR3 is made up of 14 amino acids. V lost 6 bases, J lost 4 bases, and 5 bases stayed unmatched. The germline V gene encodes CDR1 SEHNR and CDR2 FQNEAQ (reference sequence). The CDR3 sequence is CASRPTGGGETQYF. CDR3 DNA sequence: TGTGCCAGCAGACCGACAGGGGGCGGAGAGACCCAGTACTTC.

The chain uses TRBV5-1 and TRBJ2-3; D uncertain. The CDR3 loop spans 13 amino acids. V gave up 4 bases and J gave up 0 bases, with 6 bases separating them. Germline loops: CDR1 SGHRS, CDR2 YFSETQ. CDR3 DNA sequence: TGCGCCAGCAGCCCCGGGAGCACAGATACGCAGTATTTT. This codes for CASSPGSTDTQYF.

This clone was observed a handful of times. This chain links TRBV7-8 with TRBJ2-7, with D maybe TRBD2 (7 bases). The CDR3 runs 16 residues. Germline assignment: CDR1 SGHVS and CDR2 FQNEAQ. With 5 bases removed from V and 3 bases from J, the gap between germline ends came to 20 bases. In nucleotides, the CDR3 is TGTGCCAGCAGCCGCTTCGGCGGGGGCAGCGGCTACGAGCAGTACTTC. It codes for CASSRFGGGSGYEQYF.

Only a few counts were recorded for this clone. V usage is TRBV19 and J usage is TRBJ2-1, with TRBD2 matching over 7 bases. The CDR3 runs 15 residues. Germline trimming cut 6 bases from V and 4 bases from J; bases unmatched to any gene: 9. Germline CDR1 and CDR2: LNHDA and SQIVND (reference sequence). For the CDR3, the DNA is TGTGCCAGTAGACAGGAGCGGGGAACATACAATGAGCAGTTCTTC. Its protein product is CASRQERGTYNEQFF.

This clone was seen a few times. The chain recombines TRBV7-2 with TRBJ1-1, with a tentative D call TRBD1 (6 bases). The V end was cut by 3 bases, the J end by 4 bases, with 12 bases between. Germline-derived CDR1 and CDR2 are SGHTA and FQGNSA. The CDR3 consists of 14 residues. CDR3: CASSFQGRGTEAFF. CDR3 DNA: TGTGCCAGCAGCTTTCAGGGGCGCGGCACTGAAGCTTTCTTT.

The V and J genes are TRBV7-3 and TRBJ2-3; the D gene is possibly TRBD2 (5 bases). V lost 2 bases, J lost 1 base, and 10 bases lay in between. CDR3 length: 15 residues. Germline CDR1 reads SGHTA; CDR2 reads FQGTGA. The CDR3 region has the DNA TGTGCCAGCAGCTTAGGGAGCGGTGGCACAGATACGCAGTATTTT. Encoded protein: CASSLGSGGTDTQYF.

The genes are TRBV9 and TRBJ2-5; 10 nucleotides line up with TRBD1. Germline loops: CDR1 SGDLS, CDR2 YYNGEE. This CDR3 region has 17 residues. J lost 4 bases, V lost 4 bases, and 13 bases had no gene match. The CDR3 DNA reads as TGTGCCAGCAGCCCTTTGCGACTCGGACAGGGGGGAGAGACCCAGTACTTC. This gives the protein CASSPLRLGQGGETQYF. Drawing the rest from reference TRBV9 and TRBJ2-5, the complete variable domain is DSGVTQTPKHLITATGQRVTLRCSPRSGDLSVYWYQQSLDQGLQFLIQYYNGEERAKGNILERFSAQQFPDLHSELNLSSLELGDSALYFCASSPLRLGQGGETQYFGPGTRLLVL.